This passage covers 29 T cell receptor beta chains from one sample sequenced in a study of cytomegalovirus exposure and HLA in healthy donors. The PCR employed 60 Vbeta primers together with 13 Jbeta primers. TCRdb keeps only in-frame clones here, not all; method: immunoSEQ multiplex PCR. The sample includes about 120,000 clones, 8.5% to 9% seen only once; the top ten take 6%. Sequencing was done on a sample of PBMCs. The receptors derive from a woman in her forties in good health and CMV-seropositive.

The CDR3 sequence: CATSRGYPGPFSGNTIYF. Written as DNA, the CDR3 is TGTGCCACCAGCAGGGGATACCCAGGGCCGTTCTCTGGAAACACCATATATTTT. This rearrangement joins TRBV15 to TRBJ1-3; maybe TRBD1 (5 bases). Trimming cost V 3 bases and J 0 bases, with 18 bases left between them. The CDR3 extends over 18 amino acids. From germline, CDR1 is LNHNV and CDR2 YYDKDF (reference sequence). The variable domain in full, with the rest retrieved from reference TRBV15 and TRBJ1-3, is DAMVIQNPRYQVTQFGKPVTLSCSQTLNHNVMYWYQQKSSQAPKLLFHYYDKDFNNEADTPDNFQSRRPNTSFCFLDIRSPGLGDTAMYLCATSRGYPGPFSGNTIYFGEGSWLTVV.

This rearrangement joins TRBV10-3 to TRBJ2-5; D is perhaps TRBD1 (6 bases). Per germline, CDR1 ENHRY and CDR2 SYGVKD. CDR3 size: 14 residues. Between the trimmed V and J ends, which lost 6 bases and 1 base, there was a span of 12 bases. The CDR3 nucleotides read TGTGCCATCAGCGGGGACACATCCCAAGAGACCCAGTACTTC. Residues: CAISGDTSQETQYF.

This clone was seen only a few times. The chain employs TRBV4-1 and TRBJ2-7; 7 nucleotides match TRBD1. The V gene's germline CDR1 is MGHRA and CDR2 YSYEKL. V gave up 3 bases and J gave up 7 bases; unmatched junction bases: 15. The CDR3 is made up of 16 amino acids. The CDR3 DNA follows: TGCGCCAGCAGCCAGACCCCTTTGGGACAGTTGGGTGAGCAGTACTTC. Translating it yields CASSQTPLGQLGEQYF.

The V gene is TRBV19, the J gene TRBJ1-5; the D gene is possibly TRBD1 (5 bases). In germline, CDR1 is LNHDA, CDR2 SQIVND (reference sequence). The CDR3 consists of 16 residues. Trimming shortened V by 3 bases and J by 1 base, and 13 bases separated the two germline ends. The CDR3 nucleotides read TGTGCCAGTAGTATCTTGGGGAAGGGGAGCAATCAGCCCCAGCATTTT. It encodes CASSILGKGSNQPQHF. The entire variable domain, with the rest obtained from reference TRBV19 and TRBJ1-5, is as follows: DGGITQSPKYLFRKEGQNVTLSCEQNLNHDAMYWYRQDPGQGLRLIYYSQIVNDFQKGDIAEGYSVSREKKESFPLTVTSAQKNPTAFYLCASSILGKGSNQPQHFGDGTRLSIL.

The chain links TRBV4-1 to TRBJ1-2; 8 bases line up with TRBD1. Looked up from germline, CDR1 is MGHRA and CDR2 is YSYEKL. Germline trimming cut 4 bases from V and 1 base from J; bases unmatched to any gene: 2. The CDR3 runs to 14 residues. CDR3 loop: CASSPDRGNYGYTF. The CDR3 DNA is TGCGCCAGCAGCCCCGACAGGGGTAACTATGGCTACACCTTC.

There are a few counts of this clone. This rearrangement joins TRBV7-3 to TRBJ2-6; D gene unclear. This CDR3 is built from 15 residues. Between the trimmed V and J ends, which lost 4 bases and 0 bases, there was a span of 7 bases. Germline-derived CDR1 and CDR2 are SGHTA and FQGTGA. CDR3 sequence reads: CASSSLSSGANVLTF. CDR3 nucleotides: TGTGCCAGCAGCTCCCTAAGCTCTGGGGCCAACGTCCTGACTTTC. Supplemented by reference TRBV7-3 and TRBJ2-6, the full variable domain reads GAGVSQTPSNKVTEKGKYVELRCDPISGHTALYWYRQSLGQGPEFLIYFQGTGAADDSGLPNDRFFAVRPEGSVSTLKIQRTERGDSAVYLCASSSLSSGANVLTFGAGSRLTVL.

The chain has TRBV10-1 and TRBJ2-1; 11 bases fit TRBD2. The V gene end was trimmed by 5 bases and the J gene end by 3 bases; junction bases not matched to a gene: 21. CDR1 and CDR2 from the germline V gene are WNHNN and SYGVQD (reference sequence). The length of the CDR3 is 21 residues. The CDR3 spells CASSPGRGLGSGGVFYNEQFF. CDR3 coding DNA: TGCGCCAGCAGTCCGGGCAGGGGGCTGGGTAGCGGGGGGGTTTTCTACAATGAGCAGTTCTTC.

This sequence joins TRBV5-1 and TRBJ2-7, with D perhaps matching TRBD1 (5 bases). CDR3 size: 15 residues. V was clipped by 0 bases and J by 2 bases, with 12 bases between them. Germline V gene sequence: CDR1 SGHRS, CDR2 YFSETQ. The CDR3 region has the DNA TGCGCCAGCAGCTTGGCAGGGAATCGGCCCTACGAGCAGTACTTC. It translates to CASSLAGNRPYEQYF.

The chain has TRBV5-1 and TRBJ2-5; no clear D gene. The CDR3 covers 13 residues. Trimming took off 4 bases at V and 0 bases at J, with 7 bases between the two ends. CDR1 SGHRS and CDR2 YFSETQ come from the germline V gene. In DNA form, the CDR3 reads TGCGCCAGCAGCCCGCGGTACCAAGAGACCCAGTACTTC. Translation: CASSPRYQETQYF.

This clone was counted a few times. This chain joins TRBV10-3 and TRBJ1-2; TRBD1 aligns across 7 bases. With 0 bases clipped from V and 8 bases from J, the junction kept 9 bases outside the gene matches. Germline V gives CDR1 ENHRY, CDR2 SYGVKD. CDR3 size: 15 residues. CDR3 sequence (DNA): TGTGCCATCAGTGAGTCAATGAAGACAGGGATAGGCTACACCTTC. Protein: CAISESMKTGIGYTF.

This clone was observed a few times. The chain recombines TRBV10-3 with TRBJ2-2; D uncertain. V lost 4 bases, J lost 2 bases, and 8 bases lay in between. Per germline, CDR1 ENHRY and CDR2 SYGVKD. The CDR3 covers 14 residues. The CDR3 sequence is CAISGSPNTGELFF. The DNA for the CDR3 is TGTGCCATCAGTGGGTCCCCAAACACCGGGGAGCTGTTTTTT.

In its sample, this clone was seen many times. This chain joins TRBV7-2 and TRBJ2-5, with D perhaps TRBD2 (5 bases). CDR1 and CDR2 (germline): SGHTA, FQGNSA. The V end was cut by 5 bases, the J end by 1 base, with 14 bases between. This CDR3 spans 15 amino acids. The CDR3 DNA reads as TGTGCCAGCAGCCCCAAGGTAGCGACCCAAGAGACCCAGTACTTC. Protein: CASSPKVATQETQYF. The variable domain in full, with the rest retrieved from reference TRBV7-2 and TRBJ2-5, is GAGVSQSPSNKVTEKGKDVELRCDPISGHTALYWYRQSLGQGLEFLIYFQGNSAPDKSGLPSDRFSAERTGGSVSTLTIQRTQQEDSAVYLCASSPKVATQETQYFGPGTRLLVL.

For the CDR3, the DNA is TGCGCCAGCAGCCAAGAGAACACCTATGGCTACACCTTC. This translates into CASSQENTYGYTF. The chain carries TRBV4-1 and TRBJ1-2; D gene uncertain. Looked up from germline, CDR1 is MGHRA and CDR2 is YSYEKL. The CDR3 spans 13 residues. V was pared by 0 bases and J by 4 bases, with 6 bases between.

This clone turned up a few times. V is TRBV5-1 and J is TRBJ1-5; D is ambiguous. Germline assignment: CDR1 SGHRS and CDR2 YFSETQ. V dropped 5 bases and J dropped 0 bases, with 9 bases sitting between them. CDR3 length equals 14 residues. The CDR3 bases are TGCGCCAGCAGTTACGGAGATAGCAATCAGCCCCAGCATTTT. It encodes CASSYGDSNQPQHF.

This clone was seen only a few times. As DNA, the CDR3 is TGTGCCAGCAGCTTAAGTCCGGGTCAGCCCCAGCATTTT. This translates into CASSLSPGQPQHF. The chain recombines TRBV7-9 with TRBJ1-5; D remains ambiguous. Germline loops: CDR1 SEHNR, CDR2 FQNEAQ (reference sequence). V gave up 2 bases and J gave up 6 bases, with 8 bases separating them. This CDR3 spans 13 amino acids. Full variable domain (remainder filled in from reference TRBV7-9 and TRBJ1-5): DTGVSQNPRHKITKRGQNVTFRCDPISEHNRLYWYRQTLGQGPEFLTYFQNEAQLEKSRLLSDRFSAERPKGSFSTLEIQRTEQGDSAMYLCASSLSPGQPQHFGDGTRLSIL.

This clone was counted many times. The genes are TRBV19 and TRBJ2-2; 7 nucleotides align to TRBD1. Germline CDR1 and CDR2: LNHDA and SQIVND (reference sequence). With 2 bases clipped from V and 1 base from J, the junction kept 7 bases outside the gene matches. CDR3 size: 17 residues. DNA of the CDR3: TGTGCCAGTAGTATAAGACAGGGCATTGGGAACACCGGGGAGCTGTTTTTT. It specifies CASSIRQGIGNTGELFF.

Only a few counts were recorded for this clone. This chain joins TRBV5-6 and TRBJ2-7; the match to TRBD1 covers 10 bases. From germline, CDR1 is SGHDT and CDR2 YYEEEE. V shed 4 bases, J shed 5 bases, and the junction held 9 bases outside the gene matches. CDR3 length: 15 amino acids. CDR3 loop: CASSVGTGVLNEQYF. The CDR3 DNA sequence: TGTGCCAGCAGCGTGGGGACAGGGGTCTTGAACGAGCAGTACTTC.

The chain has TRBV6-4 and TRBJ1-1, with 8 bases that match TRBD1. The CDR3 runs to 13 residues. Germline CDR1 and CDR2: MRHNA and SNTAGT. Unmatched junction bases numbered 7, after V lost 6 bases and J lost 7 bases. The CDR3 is CASRGTGGVEAFF. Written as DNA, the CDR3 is TGTGCCAGCAGGGGTACAGGGGGGGTTGAAGCTTTCTTT.

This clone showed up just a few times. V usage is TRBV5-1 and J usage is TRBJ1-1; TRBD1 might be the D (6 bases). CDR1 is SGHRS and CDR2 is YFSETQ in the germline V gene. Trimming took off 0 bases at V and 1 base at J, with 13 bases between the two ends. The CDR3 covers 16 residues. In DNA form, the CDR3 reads TGCGCCAGCAGCTTGGACAGGGCGCTACCGAACACTGAAGCTTTCTTT. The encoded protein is CASSLDRALPNTEAFF.

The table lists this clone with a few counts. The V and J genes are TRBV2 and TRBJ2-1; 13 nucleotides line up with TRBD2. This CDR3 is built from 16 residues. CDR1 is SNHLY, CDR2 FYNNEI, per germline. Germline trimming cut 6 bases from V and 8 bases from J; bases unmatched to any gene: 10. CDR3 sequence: CASSQHTSGGDYEQFF. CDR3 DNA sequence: TGTGCCAGCAGCCAACATACTAGCGGGGGGGACTATGAGCAGTTCTTC. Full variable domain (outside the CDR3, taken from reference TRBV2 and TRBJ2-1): EPEVTQTPSHQVTQMGQEVILRCVPISNHLYFYWYRQILGQKVEFLVSFYNNEISEKSEIFDDQFSVERPDGSNFTLKIRSTKLEDSAMYFCASSQHTSGGDYEQFFGPGTRLTVL.

CDR3 sequence: CASSLAENTEAFF. The CDR3 DNA reads as TGTGCCAGCAGTCTCGCAGAAAACACTGAAGCTTTCTTT. The chain links TRBV6-4 to TRBJ1-1; no clear D. V dropped 5 bases and J dropped 2 bases, with 9 bases sitting between them. In germline, CDR1 is MRHNA, CDR2 SNTAGT. The CDR3 runs to 13 residues.

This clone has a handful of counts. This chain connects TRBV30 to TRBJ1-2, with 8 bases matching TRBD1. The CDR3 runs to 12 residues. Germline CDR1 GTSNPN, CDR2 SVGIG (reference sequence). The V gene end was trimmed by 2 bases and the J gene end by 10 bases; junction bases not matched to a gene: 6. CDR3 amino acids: CAWSSTDRDYTF. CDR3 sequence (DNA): TGTGCCTGGAGTTCAACGGACAGGGACTACACCTTC.

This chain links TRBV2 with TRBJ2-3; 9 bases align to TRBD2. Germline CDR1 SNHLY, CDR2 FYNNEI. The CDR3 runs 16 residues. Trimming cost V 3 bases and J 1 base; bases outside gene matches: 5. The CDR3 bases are TGTGCCAGCAGTGAGACTAGCGGTTTTGGCACAGATACGCAGTATTTT. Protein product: CASSETSGFGTDTQYF. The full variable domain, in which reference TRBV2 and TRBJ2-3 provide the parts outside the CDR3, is EPEVTQTPSHQVTQMGQEVILRCVPISNHLYFYWYRQILGQKVEFLVSFYNNEISEKSEIFDDQFSVERPDGSNFTLKIRSTKLEDSAMYFCASSETSGFGTDTQYFGPGTRLTVL.

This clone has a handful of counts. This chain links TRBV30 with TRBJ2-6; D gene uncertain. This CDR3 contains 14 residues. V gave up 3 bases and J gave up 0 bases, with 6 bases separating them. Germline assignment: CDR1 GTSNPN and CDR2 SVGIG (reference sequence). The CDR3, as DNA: TGTGCCTGGAGATCTAACTCTGGGGCCAACGTCCTGACTTTC. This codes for CAWRSNSGANVLTF.

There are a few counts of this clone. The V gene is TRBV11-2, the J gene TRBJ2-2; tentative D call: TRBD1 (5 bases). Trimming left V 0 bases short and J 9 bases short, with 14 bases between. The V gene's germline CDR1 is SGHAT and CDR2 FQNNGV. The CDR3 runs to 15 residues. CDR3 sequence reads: CASSLEWGSGRELFF. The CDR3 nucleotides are TGTGCCAGCAGCTTAGAATGGGGCTCTGGCCGGGAGCTGTTTTTT.

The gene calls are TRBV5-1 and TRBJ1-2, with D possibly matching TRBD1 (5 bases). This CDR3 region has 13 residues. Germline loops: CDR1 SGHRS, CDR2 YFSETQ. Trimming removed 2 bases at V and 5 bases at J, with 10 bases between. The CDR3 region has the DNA TGCGCCAGCAGCTTAGGGGCACCTTATGGCTACACCTTC. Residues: CASSLGAPYGYTF.

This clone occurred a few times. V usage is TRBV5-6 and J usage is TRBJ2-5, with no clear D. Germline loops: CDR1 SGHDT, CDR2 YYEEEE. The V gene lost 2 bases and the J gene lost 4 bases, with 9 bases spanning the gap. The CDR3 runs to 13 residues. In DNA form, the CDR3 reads TGTGCCAGCAGCTTTGGAGCATTAGAGACCCAGTACTTC. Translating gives CASSFGALETQYF.

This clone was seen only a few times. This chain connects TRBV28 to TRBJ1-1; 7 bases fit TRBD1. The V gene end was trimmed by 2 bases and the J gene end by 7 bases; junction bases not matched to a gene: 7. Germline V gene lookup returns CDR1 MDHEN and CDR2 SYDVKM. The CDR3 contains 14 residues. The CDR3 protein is CASSLQGTAVEAFF. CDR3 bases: TGTGCCAGCAGTTTACAAGGGACAGCCGTTGAAGCTTTCTTT.

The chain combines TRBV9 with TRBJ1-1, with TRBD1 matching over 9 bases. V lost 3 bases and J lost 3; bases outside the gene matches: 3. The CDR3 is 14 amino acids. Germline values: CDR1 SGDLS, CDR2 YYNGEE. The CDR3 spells CASSARDRDTEAFF. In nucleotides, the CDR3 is TGTGCCAGCAGCGCCCGGGACAGGGACACTGAAGCTTTCTTT.